Each of the 25 T cell receptor beta chains below was sequenced from the same sample in a study of blood T cell repertoires in COVID-19. TCRdb's table, derived via immunoSEQ multiplex PCR, lists solely in-frame clones and lacks some. Of about 140,000 clones listed, around 80% are singletons. Sample: peripheral blood. The receptor set was obtained from a man aged 60-69 years with acute or convalescent COVID-19.

The J gene is TRBJ2-2, the V gene TRBV6-5, with TRBD2 matching 9 bases. After removal of 0 bases from V and 8 bases from J, the junction contained 7 bases not matched to a gene. The CDR3 runs to 16 residues. CDR1 and CDR2 (germline): MNHEY, SVGAGI. CDR3 DNA: TGTGCCAGCAGTTACTCGATGCTAGCGGGATTAGGGGAGCTGTTTTTT. The encoded protein is CASSYSMLAGLGELFF.

This rearrangement joins TRBV11-2 to TRBJ2-7; 9 bases agree with TRBD2. Looked up from germline, CDR1 is SGHAT and CDR2 is FQNNGV. The CDR3 length is 15 residues. V gave up 0 bases and J gave up 3 bases; unmatched junction bases: 3. CDR3 protein: CASSLEFSGSYEQYF. Written as DNA, the CDR3 is TGTGCCAGCAGCTTAGAGTTTAGCGGGAGCTACGAGCAGTACTTC.

The genes are TRBV19 and TRBJ2-2, with 7 bases aligning to TRBD1. Looked up from germline, CDR1 is LNHDA and CDR2 is SQIVND (reference sequence). V dropped 3 bases and J dropped 2; count of bases not matched to a gene: 3. This CDR3 region has 15 residues. The CDR3, as DNA: TGTGCCAGTAGTATGCTAGGGGGCAACACCGGGGAGCTGTTTTTT. Residues: CASSMLGGNTGELFF.

This chain uses TRBV4-1 with TRBJ2-1, with 12 bases identical to TRBD2. There are 16 residues in the CDR3. Germline V CDR1 and CDR2: MGHRA, YSYEKL. Trimming took 3 bases from V and 8 from J; bases not matched to a gene: 8. CDR3 amino acids: CASSQPLAGGGDEQFF. The CDR3 nucleotides are TGCGCCAGCAGCCAGCCACTAGCGGGAGGCGGGGATGAGCAGTTCTTC.

CDR3 nucleotides: TGTGCCTGGAGTCAGGGTACCTATGGCTACACCTTC. It codes for CAWSQGTYGYTF. The chain joins TRBV30 to TRBJ1-2; perhaps TRBD1 as D (5 bases). The V end lost 2 bases, the J end lost 4 bases, and 8 bases lay between the germline ends. CDR3 size: 12 residues. The germline gives CDR1 GTSNPN, CDR2 SVGIG (reference sequence).

This rearrangement joins TRBV5-5 to TRBJ2-1, with 11 bases fitting TRBD2. V shed 7 bases, J shed 9 bases, and the junction held 12 bases outside the gene matches. Germline loops: CDR1 SGHKS, CDR2 YYEKEE (reference sequence). The CDR3 totals 15 residues. CDR3 nucleotides: TGTGCCAGCCGTCAAATAGCGGGAGGGGAGGGTGAGCAGTTCTTC. The encoded protein is CASRQIAGGEGEQFF. Filled out from reference TRBV5-5 and TRBJ2-1, the complete variable domain reads DAGVTQSPTHLIKTRGQQVTLRCSPISGHKSVSWYQQVLGQGPQFIFQYYEKEERGRGNFPDRFSARQFPNYSSELNVNALLLGDSALYLCASRQIAGGEGEQFFGPGTRLTVL.

The chain employs TRBV6-5 and TRBJ1-3, with 10 bases aligning to TRBD1. The junction had 4 bases not matched to a gene; V was cut back by 6 bases and J by 2 bases. There are 15 residues in the CDR3. Germline CDR1 and CDR2: MNHEY and SVGAGI. The CDR3 spells CASSTGQGAGNTIYF. CDR3 in DNA: TGTGCCAGCAGCACCGGACAGGGGGCTGGAAACACCATATATTTT.

This sequence joins TRBV5-1 and TRBJ2-3, with 7 bases lining up with TRBD2. CDR1 is SGHRS and CDR2 is YFSETQ in the germline V gene. Trimming at V came to 3 bases and at J to 5 bases, leaving 12 bases not matched to a gene. The CDR3 runs 16 residues. The DNA for the CDR3 is TGCGCCAGCAGCTCTCTGGGAGGGGCTGGCGGAGATACGCAGTATTTT. It translates to CASSSLGGAGGDTQYF.

CDR3 coding DNA: TGCGCCAGCAGCTTAGACGGGGAGACCCAGTACTTC. This codes for CASSLDGETQYF. The rearrangement links TRBV5-1 to TRBJ2-5; D uncertain. Trimming removed 2 bases at V and 5 bases at J, with 7 bases between. The germline gives CDR1 SGHRS, CDR2 YFSETQ. The CDR3 has 12 residues.

The chain joins TRBV5-5 to TRBJ1-6; no clear D. This CDR3 spans 12 amino acids. Trimming took off 3 bases at V and 4 bases at J, with 2 bases between the two ends. Germline V gene data show CDR1 as SGHKS and CDR2 as YYEKEE (reference sequence). The CDR3 loop reads CASSSYNSPLHF. The CDR3, as DNA: TGTGCCAGCAGCTCGTATAATTCACCCCTCCACTTT.

This clone was recorded at least ten times. The chain employs TRBV7-9 and TRBJ1-2; D uncertain. CDR1 SEHNR and CDR2 FQNEAQ come from the germline V gene (reference sequence). The V and J ends lost 5 bases and 7 bases respectively, with 8 bases between them. The CDR3 covers 11 residues. This CDR3 reads CASSAYTGYTF. The CDR3 bases are TGTGCCAGCAGCGCGTATACTGGCTACACCTTC.

The rearrangement links TRBV4-1 to TRBJ2-7, with 8 bases lining up with TRBD1. V trimming: 4 bases; J trimming: 10 bases; junction bases outside the gene matches: 12. The CDR3 consists of 14 residues. The germline V gene has CDR1 MGHRA and CDR2 YSYEKL. The CDR3 protein is CASSPTGQGRDQYF. The DNA of the CDR3 is TGCGCCAGCAGCCCCACCGGACAGGGAAGAGATCAGTACTTC.

This rearrangement joins TRBV4-1 to TRBJ2-1, with D maybe TRBD1 (5 bases). Trimming took 5 bases from V and 7 from J, leaving 18 bases between them. The CDR3 consists of 15 residues. From germline, CDR1 is MGHRA and CDR2 YSYEKL. CDR3 protein: CASSNNDRLANEQFF. Written as DNA, the CDR3 is TGCGCCAGCAGCAACAACGACAGACTCGCAAATGAGCAGTTCTTC.

The V call is TRBV21-1, the J call TRBJ2-7; the table's D call, TRBD2, has no DNA check behind it. TRBV21-1 is reported as a pseudogene. CDR3 size: 16 residues. The DNA for the CDR3 is TGTGCCAGCAAGGGACTAGCGGGATTAAGTTCGTACGAGCAGTACTTC. Translated, it gives CASKGLAGLSSYEQYF.

V gene TRBV10-3 combines with J gene TRBJ2-2, with D unclear. This CDR3 spans 13 amino acids. Trimming shortened V by 10 bases and J by 3 bases, and 12 bases separated the two germline ends. Germline values: CDR1 ENHRY, CDR2 SYGVKD. CDR3 loop: CATHGTDTGELFF. The CDR3 DNA reads as TGTGCCACCCATGGTACAGACACCGGGGAGCTGTTTTTT.

The CDR3 here is CASSTSGVGPTKFF. DNA of the CDR3: TGTGCCAGCAGCACCTCAGGGGTGGGTCCTACGAAGTTCTTC. V usage is TRBV9 and J usage is TRBJ2-1; a weak D match, TRBD1 (6 bases). The V end was cut by 4 bases, the J end by 14 bases, with 22 bases between. The CDR3 is made up of 14 amino acids. The germline CDR1 and CDR2 sequences are SGDLS and YYNGEE.

The chain links TRBV18 to TRBJ2-3, with 11 nucleotides matching TRBD1. From germline, CDR1 is KGHSH and CDR2 LQKENI. There are 13 residues in the CDR3. The V and J ends lost 2 bases and 10 bases, in that order; junction bases with no gene match: 2. CDR3 sequence: CASSPGDRGAQYF. CDR3 nucleotide sequence: TGTGCCAGCTCACCAGGGGACAGGGGGGCGCAGTATTTT.

This chain connects TRBV28 to TRBJ2-2; 8 bases match TRBD1. The CDR3 has 14 amino acids. Germline assignment: CDR1 MDHEN and CDR2 SYDVKM. The ends lost 6 bases at V and 1 base at J; junction bases unmatched: 1. For the CDR3, the DNA is TGTGCCAGCAGCAGGGGGCAGAACACCGGGGAGCTGTTTTTT. It yields the protein CASSRGQNTGELFF.

This chain uses TRBV4-1 with TRBJ2-5, with 7 nucleotides matching TRBD1. There are 17 residues in the CDR3. Looked up from germline, CDR1 is MGHRA and CDR2 is YSYEKL. J was trimmed by 7 bases and V by 0 bases; bases with no gene match: 14. The CDR3 region is CASSQEISQGVVGTQYF. CDR3 bases: TGCGCCAGCAGCCAAGAAATTAGTCAGGGGGTGGTAGGGACCCAGTACTTC.

The chain couples TRBV9 to TRBJ2-7; 9 bases agree with TRBD2. The CDR3 runs to 16 residues. With V trimmed by 0 bases and J by 2 bases, 6 bases remained unmatched. Germline V gene data show CDR1 as SGDLS and CDR2 as YYNGEE. The CDR3 protein is CASSVGDSGRAYEQYF. In DNA form, the CDR3 reads TGTGCCAGCAGCGTAGGGGATAGCGGGAGAGCCTACGAGCAGTACTTC.

The gene calls are TRBV6-2 or TRBV6-3 and TRBJ2-7; TRBD2 is a possible D gene (6 bases). CDR1 is MNHEY, CDR2 SVGEGT, per germline. The CDR3 runs 14 residues. Trimming stripped 3 bases from V and 4 bases from J, with 13 bases between. This CDR3 is CASSYVGGPYEQYF. For the CDR3, the DNA is TGTGCCAGCAGTTATGTGGGAGGCCCTTACGAGCAGTACTTC.

The rearrangement joins TRBV28 to TRBJ1-1; TRBD1 agrees at 7 bases. Germline V gene sequence: CDR1 MDHEN, CDR2 SYDVKM. V lost 5 bases and J lost 5; bases outside the gene matches: 8. The CDR3 loop spans 14 amino acids. The CDR3 DNA sequence: TGTGCCAGCAGTCTAGGGACAGCAGGAACTGAAGCTTTCTTT. Its translation is CASSLGTAGTEAFF.

V gene TRBV6-5 combines with J gene TRBJ1-2; 8 positions match TRBD1. This CDR3 is 13 amino acids long. V was pared by 6 bases and J by 2 bases, with 2 bases of the junction left unmatched. Germline CDR1 MNHEY, CDR2 SVGAGI. In nucleotides, the CDR3 is TGTGCCAGCAGAAGACAGGGGAACTATGGCTACACCTTC. Amino acids: CASRRQGNYGYTF.

This rearrangement joins TRBV23-1 to TRBJ2-5, with 15 positions matching TRBD2. TRBV23-1 is an open reading frame whose function is uncertain. V trimming: 0 bases; J trimming: 5 bases; junction bases outside the gene matches: 10. This CDR3 contains 19 residues. Here the CDR3 reads CASSQSWAGTSGRKETQYF. CDR3 sequence (DNA): TGCGCCAGCAGTCAATCGTGGGCTGGGACTAGCGGGAGGAAGGAGACCCAGTACTTC.

The rearrangement joins TRBV6-4 to TRBJ2-1; the D gene is possibly TRBD2 (5 bases). Germline values: CDR1 MRHNA, CDR2 SNTAGT. Trimming cost V 5 bases and J 8 bases, with 13 bases left between them. This CDR3 spans 13 amino acids. In DNA form, the CDR3 reads TGTGCCAGCAGTAGGACTGGGGATGATGAGCAGTTCTTC. Its protein product is CASSRTGDDEQFF.